This TCR beta chain was captured in a study of blood T cell repertoires in COVID-19. Across the study: Acute and convalescent COVID-19 specimens originated in the United States, Italy and Spain. PBMCs, B-cell-depleted T cells, or T cells were the source of the cDNA or gDNA that made up the material.

Grouping used clinical history reported by participants in a survey and questionnaire. Per germline, CDR1 SGHRS and CDR2 YFSETQ. The trim removed 1 base at V and 4 bases at J, leaving 3 bases unmatched. This CDR3 comprises 15 residues. Method: immunoSEQ multiplex PCR; TCRdb's copy keeps in-frame clones and lacks some. Among more than 250,000 clones, 87% were seen once, and the ten largest hold 4.5% to 7%. This clonotype originated in a woman between 25 and 40 years old who had recovered from COVID-19. The material sequenced was PBMCs or T cells enriched from blood (not recorded which). The rearrangement links TRBV5-1 to TRBJ1-3; 9 nucleotides match TRBD1. The CDR3: CASSLSGQGGNTIYF. CDR3 sequence (DNA): TGCGCCAGCAGCTTGTCGGGACAGGGAGGAAACACCATATATTTT.